These 10 T cell receptor beta chains were all obtained from the same sample, sequenced in a study of quantifying T cell responses using KT2 cells. In the study overall: TCR alpha and beta constant-region primers primed reverse transcription of RNA.

The cDNA 3' end received a ligated oligonucleotide with a UMI. The first PCR ran roughly 4 cycles with an equimolar RC1.1 and RC1.2 beta primer mix. One entry per CDR3 protein results from TCRdb running MiXCR on the UMI-ligation and nested PCR reads. This sample has approximately 60,000 distinct CDR3 sequences, with 10% to 15% found just once. The sequenced sample was PBMCs spiked with cells of the T cell clone KT2. Every receptor here comes from a human donor.

The chain links TRBV5-5 to TRBJ2-7; D not certain. CDR3 size: 13 residues. Germline values: CDR1 SGHKS, CDR2 YYEKEE (reference sequence). The V gene lost 2 bases and the J gene lost 0 bases, with 6 bases spanning the gap. This CDR3 reads CASSFQSSYEQYF. The CDR3 DNA follows: TGTGCCAGCAGCTTTCAAAGCTCCTACGAGCAGTACTTC.

This clonotype was detected ten times or more. This chain joins TRBV5-4 and TRBJ2-3; 11 positions agree with TRBD2. Germline CDR1 and CDR2: SGHNT and YYREEE (reference sequence). V shed 4 bases and J 3 bases; nucleotides not matched to a gene: 4. This CDR3 region has 15 residues. The CDR3 spells CASSLSGGATDTQYF. The CDR3 DNA sequence: TGTGCCAGCAGCCTTAGCGGGGGGGCTACAGATACGCAGTATTTT.

This clonotype was found a few times. The rearrangement joins TRBV14 to TRBJ1-2; D gene unclear. Germline CDR1 is SGHDN and CDR2 is FVKESK. Trimming pared 0 bases from V and 4 bases from J, leaving 12 bases between. The CDR3 covers 15 residues. The CDR3 loop reads CASSQELGTPYGYTF. In DNA form, the CDR3 reads TGTGCCAGCAGCCAAGAGCTAGGAACCCCCTATGGCTACACCTTC.

This clonotype was recorded at least ten times. The V gene is TRBV6-5, the J gene TRBJ1-6; D gene uncertain. Germline V gives CDR1 MNHEY, CDR2 SVGAGI. The CDR3 runs 15 residues. V lost 8 bases to trimming and J lost 7 bases, with 18 bases between them. The CDR3 sequence is CASGSLRLWNSPLHF. The CDR3 DNA reads TGTGCCAGCGGGAGTTTGCGGTTGTGGAATTCACCCCTCCACTTT.

The rearrangement joins TRBV5-1 to TRBJ2-5, with D maybe TRBD2 (5 bases). The CDR3 runs to 14 residues. Trimming stripped 3 bases from V and 2 bases from J, with 11 bases between. Germline CDR1 reads SGHRS; CDR2 reads YFSETQ. The CDR3 loop is CASSSTREQETQYF. In nucleotides, the CDR3 is TGCGCCAGCAGCTCAACTAGGGAGCAAGAGACCCAGTACTTC.

This clonotype came up many times. This chain links TRBV12-3 or TRBV12-4 with TRBJ1-6; possible D gene TRBD1, 5 bases. CDR3 length: 12 residues. V lost 6 bases and J 7 bases, leaving 7 bases between the germline ends. The CDR3 spells CASSRQNSPLHF. CDR3 nucleotide sequence: TGTGCCAGCAGCAGACAGAATTCACCCCTCCACTTT.

The V gene is TRBV7-9, the J gene TRBJ1-2, with D possibly being TRBD1 (6 bases). The CDR3 totals 17 residues. The germline CDR1 and CDR2 sequences are SEHNR and FQNEAQ (reference sequence). Deletions cut 1 base from V and 5 bases from J, with 20 bases between. The CDR3 loop is CASSLGDTQTRRYGYTF. DNA for the CDR3: TGTGCCAGCAGCTTAGGGGACACCCAAACGCGCCGGTATGGCTACACCTTC.

This clonotype was seen repeatedly, ten times or more. The chain couples TRBV28 to TRBJ1-4, with TRBD1 identical over 10 bases. The CDR3 spans 16 residues. Germline CDR1 and CDR2: MDHEN and SYDVKM. With 5 bases clipped from V and 8 bases from J, the junction kept 11 bases outside the gene matches. CDR3 in amino acids: CASSGDRGSLREKLFF. The CDR3 DNA sequence: TGTGCCAGCAGTGGGGACAGGGGTAGTTTGCGGGAAAAACTGTTTTTT.

This clonotype was observed many times. The chain has TRBV13 and TRBJ2-5; either TRBD1 or TRBD2 may fit D (6 bases each). V lost 0 bases, J lost 0 bases, and 20 bases lay in between. There are 19 residues in the CDR3. The germline CDR1 and CDR2 sequences are PRHDT and FYEKMQ (reference sequence). The CDR3 region is CASSLGPPEGEGYQETQYF. The DNA of the CDR3 is TGTGCCAGCAGCTTAGGCCCCCCGGAGGGGGAAGGGTACCAAGAGACCCAGTACTTC.

The CDR3 nucleotides read TGTGCCAGCAGCCCCTCGGCGGCCGAGCAGTACTTC. It encodes CASSPSAAEQYF. J is TRBJ2-7 and V is TRBV3-1; the D is unclear. Trimming left V 4 bases short and J 6 bases short, with 10 bases between. CDR1 and CDR2 from the germline V gene are LGHDT and YNNKEL (reference sequence). This CDR3 is 12 amino acids long.